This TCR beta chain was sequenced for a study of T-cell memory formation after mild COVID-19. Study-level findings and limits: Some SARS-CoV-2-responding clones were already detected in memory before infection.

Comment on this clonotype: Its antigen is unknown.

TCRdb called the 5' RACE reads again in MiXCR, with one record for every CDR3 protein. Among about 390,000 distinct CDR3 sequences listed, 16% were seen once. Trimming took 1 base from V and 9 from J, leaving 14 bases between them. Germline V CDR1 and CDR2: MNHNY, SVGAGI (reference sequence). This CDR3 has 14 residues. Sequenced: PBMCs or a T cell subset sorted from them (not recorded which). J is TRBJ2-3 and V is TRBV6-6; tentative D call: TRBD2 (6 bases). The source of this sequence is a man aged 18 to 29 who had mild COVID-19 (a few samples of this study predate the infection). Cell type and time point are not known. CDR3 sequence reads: CASSYLTSGETQYF. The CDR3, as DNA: TGTGCCAGCAGTTACTTGACCTCGGGGGAAACGCAGTATTTT.